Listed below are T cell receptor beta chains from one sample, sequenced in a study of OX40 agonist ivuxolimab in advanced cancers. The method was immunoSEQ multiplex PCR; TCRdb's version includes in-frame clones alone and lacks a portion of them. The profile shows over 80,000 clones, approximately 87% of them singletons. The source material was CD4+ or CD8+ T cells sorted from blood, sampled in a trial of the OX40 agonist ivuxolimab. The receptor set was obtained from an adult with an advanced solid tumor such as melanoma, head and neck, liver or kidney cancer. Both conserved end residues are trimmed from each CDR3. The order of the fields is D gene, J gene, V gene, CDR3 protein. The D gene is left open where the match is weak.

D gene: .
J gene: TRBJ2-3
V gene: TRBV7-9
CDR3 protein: ASSQGGTDTQY

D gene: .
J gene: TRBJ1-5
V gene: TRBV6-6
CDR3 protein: ASTWGENNQPQH

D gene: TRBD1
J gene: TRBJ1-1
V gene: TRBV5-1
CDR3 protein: ASSTGQGSEAF

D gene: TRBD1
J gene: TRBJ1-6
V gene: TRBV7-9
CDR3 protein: ASSAGDRGNSPLH

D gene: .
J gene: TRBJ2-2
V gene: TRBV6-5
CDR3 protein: ASRRREGTSGELF

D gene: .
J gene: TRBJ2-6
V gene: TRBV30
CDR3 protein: ASSGSGANVLT

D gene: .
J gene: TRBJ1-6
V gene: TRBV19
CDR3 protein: ASSMGAGDIVPLH

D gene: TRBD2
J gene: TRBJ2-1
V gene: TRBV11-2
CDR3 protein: ASSFGGSRYNEQF

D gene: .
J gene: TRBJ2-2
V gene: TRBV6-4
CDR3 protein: ASSENESGELF

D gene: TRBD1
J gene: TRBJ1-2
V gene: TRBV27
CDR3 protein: ASRQGFGYT

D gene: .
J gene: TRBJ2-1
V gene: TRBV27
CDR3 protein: ASRSGTGVYNEQF

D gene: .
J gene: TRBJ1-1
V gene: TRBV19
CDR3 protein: ASSILGNTEAF

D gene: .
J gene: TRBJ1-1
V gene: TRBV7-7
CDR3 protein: ASSFTRNTEAF

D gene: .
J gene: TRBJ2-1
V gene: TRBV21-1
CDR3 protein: ASYRGAAEQF

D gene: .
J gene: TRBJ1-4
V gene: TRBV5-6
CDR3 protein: ASSFYFSNPGHPNEKLF

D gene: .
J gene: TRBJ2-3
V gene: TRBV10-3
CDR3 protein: AIRLRDTDTQY

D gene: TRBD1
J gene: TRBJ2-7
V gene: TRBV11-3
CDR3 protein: ASSLTGWAYEQY

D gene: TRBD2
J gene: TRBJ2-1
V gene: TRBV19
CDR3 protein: ASSPPRLAGRNEQF

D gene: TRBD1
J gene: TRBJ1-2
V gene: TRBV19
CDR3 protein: ASSIRGRTYGYT

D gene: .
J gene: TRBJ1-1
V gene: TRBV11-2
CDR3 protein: ASSLVVFNTEAF